This TCR beta chain originates from a study of breast tumors, draining lymph nodes, adjacent tissues. General study findings and limits: Tumor T cell lymph node origin was a supported hypothesis, not proven. Luminal-like breast cancer showed significantly higher tumor–nontumor repertoire similarity than basal-like.

The CDR3 is made up of 17 amino acids. The ends lost 6 bases at V and 3 bases at J; junction bases unmatched: 13. Of note for this clonotype: Antigen specificity is unknown.

One entry per CDR3 protein results from TCRdb running MiXCR on the multiplex PCR reads. The repertoire holds over 35,000 distinct CDR3 sequences, roughly 36% seen once, with approximately 10% in the top ten. Sequencing was done on a sample of breast tumor tissue. The V and J genes are TRBV12-3 or TRBV12-4 and TRBJ2-2; 7 nucleotides line up with TRBD1. The sequence came from a female donor with breast cancer. Some clones in this sample may be carry-over from other donors' samples. The chain's CDR3 is CASSPRTGEDYTGELFF. The CDR3 DNA is TGTGCCAGCAGCCCAAGGACAGGTGAAGACTACACCGGGGAGCTGTTTTTT.